This is a list of T cell receptor beta chains from one sample in a study of cytomegalovirus exposure and HLA in healthy donors. Here immunoSEQ multiplex PCR was the method, and the copy in TCRdb shows in-frame clones only, minus some. Of 150,000 to 200,000 clones in the sample, 86% were seen once. Input material: PBMCs. Every receptor here comes from a woman aged 18-29 years in good health and CMV-seronegative. Both conserved end residues are part of each CDR3. The order of the fields is J gene, clone size, V gene, D gene, CDR3 DNA, CDR3 protein. A D gene is named only where the DNA matches it firmly. Clone size, where shown, is once, few, many, or a class for clones that have expanded.

>TRBJ2-7|-|TRBV11-2|-
TGTGCCAGCAGCTTACCGGGTCTGGAGCAGTACTTC
CASSLPGLEQYF
>TRBJ2-7|-|TRBV6-6|TRBD1
TGTGCCAGCAGTTACGGGGGACAGGGGGCCCACGAGCAGTACTTC
CASSYGGQGAHEQYF
>TRBJ2-7|once|TRBV19|TRBD1
TGTGCCAGTAGTCCCCGGACAGGGGGGAACGAGCAGTACTTC
CASSPRTGGNEQYF
>TRBJ1-1|-|TRBV7-2|TRBD1
TGTGCCAGCAGCTCGAGGGGGCAAACTGAAGCTTTCTTT
CASSSRGQTEAFF
>TRBJ1-2|-|TRBV6-4|-
TGTGCCAGCAGTGACTCAGACAAATCCTATGGCTACACCTTC
CASSDSDKSYGYTF
>TRBJ1-2|-|TRBV25-1|-
TGTGCCAGCAGTGAATCCCCTCGGGGGGGGAACTATGGCTACACCTTC
CASSESPRGGNYGYTF
>TRBJ2-1|-|TRBV4-3|-
TGCGCCAGCAGCCAAGATTCGGTGCTAGCCCCAAATGAGCAGTTCTTC
CASSQDSVLAPNEQFF
>TRBJ1-2|-|TRBV9|-
TGTGCCAGCAGCGGAAGATGGGAGTATGGCTACACCTTC
CASSGRWEYGYTF
>TRBJ2-5|-|TRBV30|-
TGTGCCTGGACAGGGAAAGAGACCCAGTACTTC
CAWTGKETQYF
>TRBJ1-2|-|TRBV9|-
TGTGCCAGCAGCGTAGACCCGGAGGGCACATATGGCTATGGCTACACCTTC
CASSVDPEGTYGYGYTF
>TRBJ1-2|-|TRBV7-9|-
TGTGCCAGCAGCCCCCGCGGTTCCTATGGCTACACCTTC
CASSPRGSYGYTF
>TRBJ1-4|-|TRBV29-1|TRBD1
TGCAGCGTTGAATGGATGGGGACAGGGGAGGAAAAACTGTTTTTT
CSVEWMGTGEEKLFF
>TRBJ1-3|-|TRBV7-8|TRBD1
TGTGCCAGCAGCTTAGACAGGGGGTTGGGAAACACCATATATTTT
CASSLDRGLGNTIYF
>TRBJ2-7|-|TRBV14|TRBD1
TGTGCCAGCAGCGGACAGGTCTCCTACGAGCAGTACTTC
CASSGQVSYEQYF
>TRBJ2-2|-|TRBV4-3|TRBD1
TGCGCCAGCAGCCAAGCGGGACAGGGTACCGGGGAGCTGTTTTTT
CASSQAGQGTGELFF
>TRBJ1-1|-|TRBV2|-
TGTGCCAGCAGTAGGACAGAGAACACTGAAGCTTTCTTT
CASSRTENTEAFF
>TRBJ2-1|-|TRBV6-1|TRBD2
TGTGCCGGTGGGAGGGTAGGATGGAATGAGCAGTTCTTC
CAGGRVGWNEQFF
>TRBJ1-3|-|TRBV4-2|-
TGTGCCAGCAGCCAAGATCTTGAGTTAACCATATATTTT
CASSQDLELTIYF
>TRBJ2-1|-|TRBV5-4|TRBD2
TGTGCCAGCAGCCCGGGACTAGCGGGTAGGTTTGGCAATGAGCAGTTCTTC
CASSPGLAGRFGNEQFF